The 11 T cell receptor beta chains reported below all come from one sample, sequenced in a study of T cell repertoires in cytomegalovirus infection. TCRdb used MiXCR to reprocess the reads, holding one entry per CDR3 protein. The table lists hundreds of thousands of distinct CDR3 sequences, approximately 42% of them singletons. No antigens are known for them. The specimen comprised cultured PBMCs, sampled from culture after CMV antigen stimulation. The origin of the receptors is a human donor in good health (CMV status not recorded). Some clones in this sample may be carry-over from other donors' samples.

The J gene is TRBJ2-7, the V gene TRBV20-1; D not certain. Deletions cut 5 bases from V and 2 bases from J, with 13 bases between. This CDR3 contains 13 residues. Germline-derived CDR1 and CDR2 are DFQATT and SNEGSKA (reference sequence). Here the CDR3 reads CSAGGAIAYEQYF. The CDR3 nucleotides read TGCAGTGCTGGTGGTGCGATTGCCTACGAGCAGTACTTC.

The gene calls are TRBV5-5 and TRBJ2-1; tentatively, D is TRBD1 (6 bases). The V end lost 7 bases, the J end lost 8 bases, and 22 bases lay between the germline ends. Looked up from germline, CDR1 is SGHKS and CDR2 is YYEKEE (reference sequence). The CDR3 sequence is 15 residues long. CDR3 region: CASSRGHSVVDEQFF. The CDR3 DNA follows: TGTGCCAGCTCCCGGGGACACTCGGTCGTGGATGAGCAGTTCTTC.

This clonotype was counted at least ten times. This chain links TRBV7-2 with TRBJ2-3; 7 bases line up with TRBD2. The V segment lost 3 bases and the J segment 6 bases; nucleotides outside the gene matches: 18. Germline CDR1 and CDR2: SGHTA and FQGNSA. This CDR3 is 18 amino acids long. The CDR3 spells CASSFPGGLAEPDDTQYF. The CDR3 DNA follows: TGTGCCAGCAGCTTCCCGGGGGGACTCGCCGAACCGGACGATACGCAGTATTTT. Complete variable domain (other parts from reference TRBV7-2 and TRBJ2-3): GAGVSQSPSNKVTEKGKDVELRCDPISGHTALYWYRQSLGQGLEFLIYFQGNSAPDKSGLPSDRFSAERTGGSVSTLTIQRTQQEDSAVYLCASSFPGGLAEPDDTQYFGPGTRLTVL.

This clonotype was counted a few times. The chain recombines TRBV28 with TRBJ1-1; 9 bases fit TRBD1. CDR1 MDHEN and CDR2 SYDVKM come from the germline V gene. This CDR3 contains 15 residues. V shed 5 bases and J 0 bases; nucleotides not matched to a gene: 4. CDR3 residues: CASSNWDRVNTEAFF. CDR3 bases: TGTGCCAGCAGTAACTGGGACAGGGTGAACACTGAAGCTTTCTTT.

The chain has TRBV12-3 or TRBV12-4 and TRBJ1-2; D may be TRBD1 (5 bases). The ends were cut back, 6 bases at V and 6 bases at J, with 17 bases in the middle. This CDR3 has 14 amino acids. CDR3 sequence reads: CASSPTGGRDGYTF. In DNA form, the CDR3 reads TGTGCCAGCAGCCCCACAGGTGGAAGGGATGGCTACACCTTC.

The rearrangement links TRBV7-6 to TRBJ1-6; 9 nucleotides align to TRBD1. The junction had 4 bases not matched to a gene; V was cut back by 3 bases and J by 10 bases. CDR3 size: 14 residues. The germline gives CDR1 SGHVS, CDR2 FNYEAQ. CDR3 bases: TGTGCCAGCAGCTTCACAGGGGGCGGCTCACCCCTCCACTTT. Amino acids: CASSFTGGGSPLHF.

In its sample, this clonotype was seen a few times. CDR3 DNA: TGTGCCAGCAGTGAAGTTGGAACAGGGCTATATTCGGGCTACACCTTC. This codes for CASSEVGTGLYSGYTF. This chain uses TRBV6-1 with TRBJ1-2; D is perhaps TRBD1 (6 bases). Germline CDR1 and CDR2: MNHNS and SASEGT. V shed 1 base and J shed 8 bases, with 20 bases lying between them. CDR3 size: 16 residues.

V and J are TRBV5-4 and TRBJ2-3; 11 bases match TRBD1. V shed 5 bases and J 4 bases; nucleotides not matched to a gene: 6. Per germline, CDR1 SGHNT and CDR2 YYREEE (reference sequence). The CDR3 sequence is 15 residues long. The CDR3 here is CASRKDRGQADTQYF. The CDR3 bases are TGTGCCAGCAGAAAGGACAGGGGGCAGGCAGATACGCAGTATTTT.

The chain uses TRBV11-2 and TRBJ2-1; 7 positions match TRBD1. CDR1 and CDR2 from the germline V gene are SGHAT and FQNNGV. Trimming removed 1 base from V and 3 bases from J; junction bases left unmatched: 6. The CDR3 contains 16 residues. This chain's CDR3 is CASSLVPGQSYNEQFF. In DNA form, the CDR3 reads TGTGCCAGCAGCTTAGTACCGGGACAGAGCTACAATGAGCAGTTCTTC.

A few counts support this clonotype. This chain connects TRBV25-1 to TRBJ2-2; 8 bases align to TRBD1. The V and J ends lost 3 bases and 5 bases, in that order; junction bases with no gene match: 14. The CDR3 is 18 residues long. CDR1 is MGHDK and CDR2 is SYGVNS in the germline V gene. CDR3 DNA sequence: TGTGCCAGCAGTGAGTCTCCCAGGGGGCAAACGGGAACCGGGGAGCTGTTTTTT. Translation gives CASSESPRGQTGTGELFF.

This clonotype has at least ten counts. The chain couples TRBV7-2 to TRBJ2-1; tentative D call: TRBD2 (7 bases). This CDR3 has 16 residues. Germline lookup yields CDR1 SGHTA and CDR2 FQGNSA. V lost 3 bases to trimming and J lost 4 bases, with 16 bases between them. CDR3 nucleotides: TGTGCCAGCAGCTTGGGGCGGGGGCCGGGGTACAATGAGCAGTTCTTC. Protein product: CASSLGRGPGYNEQFF.